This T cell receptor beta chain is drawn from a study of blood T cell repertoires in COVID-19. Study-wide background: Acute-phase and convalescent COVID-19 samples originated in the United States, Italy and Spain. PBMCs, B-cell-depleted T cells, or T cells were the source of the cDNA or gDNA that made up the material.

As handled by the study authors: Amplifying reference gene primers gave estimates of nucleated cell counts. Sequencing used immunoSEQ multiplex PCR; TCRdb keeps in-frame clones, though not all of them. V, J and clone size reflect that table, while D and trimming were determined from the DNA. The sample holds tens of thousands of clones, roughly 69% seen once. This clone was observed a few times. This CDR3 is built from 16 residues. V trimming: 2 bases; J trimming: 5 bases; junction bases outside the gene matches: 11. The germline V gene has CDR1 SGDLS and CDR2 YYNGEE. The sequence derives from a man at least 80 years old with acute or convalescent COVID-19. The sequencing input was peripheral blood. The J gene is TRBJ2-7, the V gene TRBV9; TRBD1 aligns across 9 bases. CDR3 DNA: TGTGCCAGCAGCGTGGCCCGGACAGGGGAACCCGACGAGCAGTACTTC. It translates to CASSVARTGEPDEQYF.